The clone carrying this T cell receptor beta chain was counted only a few times. These data originate in a study of blood T cell repertoires in COVID-19. Study in general: Spain, Italy and the United States supplied samples that represented acute and convalescent COVID-19. T cells, B-cell-depleted T cells, or PBMCs provided the cDNA or gDNA that served as material.

The V gene lost 0 bases and the J gene lost 4 bases, with 12 bases spanning the gap. This CDR3 is 15 amino acids long. Per the germline V gene, CDR1 is SGHVS and CDR2 is FQNEAQ. Some clones are missing from TCRdb's copy, which holds only in-frame ones; the method was immunoSEQ multiplex PCR. The repertoire holds about 220,000 clones, with 80% as singletons. Sequencing input: peripheral blood. This TCR was sampled from a woman aged 65 to 85 with acute or convalescent COVID-19. V is TRBV7-8 and J is TRBJ1-2; D gene unclear. The CDR3 protein is CASSLAGRPPYGYTF. The CDR3 nucleotides read TGTGCCAGCAGCTTAGCGGGCAGGCCGCCCTATGGCTACACCTTC. Combining the CDR3 with reference TRBV7-8 and TRBJ1-2 gives the whole variable domain GAGVSQSPRYKVAKRGQDVALRCDPISGHVSLFWYQQALGQGPEFLTYFQNEAQLDKSGLPSDRFFAERPEGSVSTLKIQRTQQEDSAVYLCASSLAGRPPYGYTFGSGTRLTVV.